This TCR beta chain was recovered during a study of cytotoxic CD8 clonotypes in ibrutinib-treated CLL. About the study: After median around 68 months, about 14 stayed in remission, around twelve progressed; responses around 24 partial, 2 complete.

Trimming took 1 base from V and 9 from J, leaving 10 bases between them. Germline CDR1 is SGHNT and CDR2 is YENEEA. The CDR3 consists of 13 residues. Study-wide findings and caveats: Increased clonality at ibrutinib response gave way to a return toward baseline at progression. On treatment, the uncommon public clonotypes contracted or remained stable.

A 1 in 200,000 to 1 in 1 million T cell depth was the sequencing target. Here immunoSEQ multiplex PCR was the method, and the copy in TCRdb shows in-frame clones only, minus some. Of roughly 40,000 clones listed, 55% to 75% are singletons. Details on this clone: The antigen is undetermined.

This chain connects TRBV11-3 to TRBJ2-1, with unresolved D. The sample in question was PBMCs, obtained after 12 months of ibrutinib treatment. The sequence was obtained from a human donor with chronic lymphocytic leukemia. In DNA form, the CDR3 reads TGTGCCAGCAGCTTAGTTGGGTGGGGTGAGCAGTTCTTC. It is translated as CASSLVGWGEQFF.